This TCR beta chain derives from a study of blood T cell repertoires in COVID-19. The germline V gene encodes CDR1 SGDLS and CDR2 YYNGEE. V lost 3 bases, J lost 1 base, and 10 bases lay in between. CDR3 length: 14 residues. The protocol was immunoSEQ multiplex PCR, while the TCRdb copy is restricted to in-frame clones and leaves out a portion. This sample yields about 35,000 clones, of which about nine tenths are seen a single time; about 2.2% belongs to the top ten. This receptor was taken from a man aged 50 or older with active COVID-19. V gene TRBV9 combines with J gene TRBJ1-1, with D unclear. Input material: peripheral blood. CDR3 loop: CASSAQVGNTEAFF. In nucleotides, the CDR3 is TGTGCCAGCAGCGCTCAGGTGGGGAACACTGAAGCTTTCTTT.